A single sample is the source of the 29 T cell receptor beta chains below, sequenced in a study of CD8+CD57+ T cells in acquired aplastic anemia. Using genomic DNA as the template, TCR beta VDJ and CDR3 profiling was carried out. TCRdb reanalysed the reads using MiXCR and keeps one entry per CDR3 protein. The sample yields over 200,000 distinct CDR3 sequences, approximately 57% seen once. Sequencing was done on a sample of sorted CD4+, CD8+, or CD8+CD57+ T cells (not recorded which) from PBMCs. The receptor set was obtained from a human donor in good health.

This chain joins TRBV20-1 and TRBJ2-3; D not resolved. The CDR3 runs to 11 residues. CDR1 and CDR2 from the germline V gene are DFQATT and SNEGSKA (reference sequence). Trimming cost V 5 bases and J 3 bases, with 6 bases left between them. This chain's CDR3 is CSAPSTDTQYF. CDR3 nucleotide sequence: TGCAGTGCTCCGAGTACAGATACGCAGTATTTT.

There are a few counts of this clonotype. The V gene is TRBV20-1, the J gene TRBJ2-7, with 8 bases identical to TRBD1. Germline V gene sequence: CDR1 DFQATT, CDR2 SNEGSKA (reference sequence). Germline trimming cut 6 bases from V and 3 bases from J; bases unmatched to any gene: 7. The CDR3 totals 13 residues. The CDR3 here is CSAMTGVVYEQYF. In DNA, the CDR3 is TGCAGTGCGATGACAGGGGTGGTCTACGAGCAGTACTTC.

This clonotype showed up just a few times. In DNA, the CDR3 is TGTGCCAGCAGTCCACACCAGACAGATGCGAACACTGAAGCTTTCTTT. Its translation is CASSPHQTDANTEAFF. The chain has TRBV25-1 and TRBJ1-1; TRBD1 might be the D (5 bases). CDR3 size: 16 residues. V gave up 5 bases and J gave up 1 base, with 17 bases separating them. Germline loops: CDR1 MGHDK, CDR2 SYGVNS. Looking up the rest from reference TRBV25-1 and TRBJ1-1 gives the full variable domain: EADIYQTPRYLVIGTGKKITLECSQTMGHDKMYWYQQDPGMELHLIHYSYGVNSTEKGDLSSESTVSRIRTEHFPLTLESARPSHTSQYLCASSPHQTDANTEAFFGQGTRLTVV.

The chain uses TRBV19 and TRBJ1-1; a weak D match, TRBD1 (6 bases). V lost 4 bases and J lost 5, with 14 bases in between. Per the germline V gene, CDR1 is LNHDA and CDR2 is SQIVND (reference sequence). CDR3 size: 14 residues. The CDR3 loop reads CASSSRGGRTEAFF. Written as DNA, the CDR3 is TGTGCCAGTAGTAGCCGTGGGGGGCGTACTGAAGCTTTCTTT.

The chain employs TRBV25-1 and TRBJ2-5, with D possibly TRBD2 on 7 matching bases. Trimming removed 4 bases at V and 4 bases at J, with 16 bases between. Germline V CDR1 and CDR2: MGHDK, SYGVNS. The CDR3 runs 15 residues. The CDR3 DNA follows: TGTGCCAGCAGTGTTACCGGGGGGCGTCGAGAGACCCAGTACTTC. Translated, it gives CASSVTGGRRETQYF.

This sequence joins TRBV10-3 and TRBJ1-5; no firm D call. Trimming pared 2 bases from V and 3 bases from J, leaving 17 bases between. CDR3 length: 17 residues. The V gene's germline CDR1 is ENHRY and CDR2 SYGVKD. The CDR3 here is CAISETGELTSNQPQHF. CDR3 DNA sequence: TGTGCCATCAGTGAGACGGGCGAATTAACTTCCAATCAGCCCCAGCATTTT.

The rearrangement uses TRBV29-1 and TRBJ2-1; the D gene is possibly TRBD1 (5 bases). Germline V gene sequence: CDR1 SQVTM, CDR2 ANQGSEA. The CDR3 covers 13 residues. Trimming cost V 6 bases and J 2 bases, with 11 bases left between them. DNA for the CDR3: TGCAGCGTGGACACCTTAACCTACAATGAGCAGTTCTTC. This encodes CSVDTLTYNEQFF.

The CDR3 reads CATLPTGGETQYF. In DNA form, the CDR3 reads TGTGCCACCCTCCCTACAGGGGGTGAGACCCAGTACTTC. This chain uses TRBV6-4 with TRBJ2-5; 8 positions agree with TRBD1. V lost 10 bases and J lost 5; bases outside the gene matches: 9. This CDR3 is 13 amino acids long. Germline V gene sequence: CDR1 MRHNA, CDR2 SNTAGT.

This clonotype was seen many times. CDR3: CASSQDQASGVSTDTQYF. The CDR3, as DNA: TGCGCCAGCAGCCAAGATCAGGCTAGCGGGGTGAGCACAGATACGCAGTATTTT. The chain recombines TRBV4-1 with TRBJ2-3, with 9 bases lining up with TRBD2. Germline assignment: CDR1 MGHRA and CDR2 YSYEKL. Trimming at V came to 0 bases and at J to 0 bases, leaving 7 bases not matched to a gene. The CDR3 spans 18 residues.

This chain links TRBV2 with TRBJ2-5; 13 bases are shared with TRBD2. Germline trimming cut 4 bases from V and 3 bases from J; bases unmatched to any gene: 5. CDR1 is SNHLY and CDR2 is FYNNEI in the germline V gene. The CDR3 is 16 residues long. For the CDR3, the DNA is TGTGCCAGCAGTGTAAGCACTAGCGGGGGGGAAGAGACCCAGTACTTC. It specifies CASSVSTSGGEETQYF.

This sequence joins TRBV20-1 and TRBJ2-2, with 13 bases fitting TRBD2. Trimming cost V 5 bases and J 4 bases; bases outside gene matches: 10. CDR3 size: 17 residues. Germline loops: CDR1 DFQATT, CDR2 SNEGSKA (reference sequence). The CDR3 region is CSARTTSGRFGTGELFF. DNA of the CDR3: TGCAGTGCTCGCACGACTAGCGGGAGGTTCGGCACCGGGGAGCTGTTTTTT.

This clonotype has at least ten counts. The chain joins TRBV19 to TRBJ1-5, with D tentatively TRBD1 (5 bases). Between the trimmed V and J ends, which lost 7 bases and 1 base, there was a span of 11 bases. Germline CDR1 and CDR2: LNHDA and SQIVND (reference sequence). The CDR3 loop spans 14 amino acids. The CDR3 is CASMGPGSNQPQHF. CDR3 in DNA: TGTGCCAGTATGGGTCCAGGGAGCAATCAGCCCCAGCATTTT.

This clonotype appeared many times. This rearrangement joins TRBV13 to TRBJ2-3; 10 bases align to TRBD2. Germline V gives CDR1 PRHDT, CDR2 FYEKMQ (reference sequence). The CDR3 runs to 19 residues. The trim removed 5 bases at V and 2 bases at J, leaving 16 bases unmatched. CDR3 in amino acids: CASSPEASGGPQITDTQYF. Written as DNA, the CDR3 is TGTGCCAGCAGCCCAGAGGCTAGCGGGGGCCCTCAAATCACAGATACGCAGTATTTT. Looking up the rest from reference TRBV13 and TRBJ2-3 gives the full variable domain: AAGVIQSPRHLIKEKRETATLKCYPIPRHDTVYWYQQGPGQDPQFLISFYEKMQSDKGSIPDRFSAQQFSDYHSELNMSSLELGDSALYFCASSPEASGGPQITDTQYFGPGTRLTVL.

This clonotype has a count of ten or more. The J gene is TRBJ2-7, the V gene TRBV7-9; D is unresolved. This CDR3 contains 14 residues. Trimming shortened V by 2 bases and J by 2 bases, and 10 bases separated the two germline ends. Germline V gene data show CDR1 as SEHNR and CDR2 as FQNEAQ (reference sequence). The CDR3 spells CASSLLGPTYEQYF. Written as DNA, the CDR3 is TGTGCCAGCAGCTTATTAGGACCCACCTACGAGCAGTACTTC.

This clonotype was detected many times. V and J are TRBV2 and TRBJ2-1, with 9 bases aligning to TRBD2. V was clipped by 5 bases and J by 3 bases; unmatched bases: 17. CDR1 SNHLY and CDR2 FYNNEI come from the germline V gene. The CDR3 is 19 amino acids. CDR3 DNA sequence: TGTGCCAGCAGTTCCCAGATCGGGACTAGCCGCCTCCTCTACAATGAGCAGTTCTTC. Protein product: CASSSQIGTSRLLYNEQFF.

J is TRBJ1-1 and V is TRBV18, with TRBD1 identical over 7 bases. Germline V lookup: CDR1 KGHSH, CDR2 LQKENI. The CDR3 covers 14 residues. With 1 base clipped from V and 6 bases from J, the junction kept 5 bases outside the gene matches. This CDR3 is CASSPQAGGPEAFF. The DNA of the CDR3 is TGTGCCAGCTCACCACAGGCAGGGGGTCCTGAAGCTTTCTTT.

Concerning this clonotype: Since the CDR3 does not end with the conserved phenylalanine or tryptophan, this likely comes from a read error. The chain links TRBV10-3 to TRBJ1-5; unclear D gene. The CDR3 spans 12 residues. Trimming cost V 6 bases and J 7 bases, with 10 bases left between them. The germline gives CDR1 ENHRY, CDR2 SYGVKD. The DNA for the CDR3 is TGTGCCATCAGCCCACATAACCAGCCCCAGCATTCT. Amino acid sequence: CAISPHNQPQHS.

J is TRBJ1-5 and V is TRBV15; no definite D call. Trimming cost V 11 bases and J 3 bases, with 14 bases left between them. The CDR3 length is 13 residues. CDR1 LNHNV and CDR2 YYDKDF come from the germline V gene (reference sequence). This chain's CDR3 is CASGVNLNQPQHF. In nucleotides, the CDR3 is TGTGCCTCCGGGGTAAACCTCAATCAGCCCCAGCATTTT.

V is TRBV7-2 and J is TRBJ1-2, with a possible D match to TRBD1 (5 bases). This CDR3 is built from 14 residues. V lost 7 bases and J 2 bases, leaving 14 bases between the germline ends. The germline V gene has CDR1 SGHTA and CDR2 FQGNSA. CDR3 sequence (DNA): TGTGCCAGCACTCCAGGGTCGGGCAACTATGGCTACACCTTC. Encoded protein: CASTPGSGNYGYTF.

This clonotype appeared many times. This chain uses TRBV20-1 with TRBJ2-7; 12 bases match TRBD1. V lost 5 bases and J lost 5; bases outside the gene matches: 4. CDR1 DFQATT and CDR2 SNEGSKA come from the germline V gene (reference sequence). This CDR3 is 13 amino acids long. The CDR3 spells CSAGGQGADEQYF. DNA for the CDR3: TGCAGTGCTGGGGGACAGGGGGCCGACGAGCAGTACTTC.

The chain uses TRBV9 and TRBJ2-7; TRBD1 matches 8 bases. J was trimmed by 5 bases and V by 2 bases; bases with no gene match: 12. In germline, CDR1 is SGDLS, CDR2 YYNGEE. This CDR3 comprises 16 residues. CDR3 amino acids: CASSVNQGAEGDEQYF. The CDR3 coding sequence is TGTGCCAGCAGCGTTAACCAGGGGGCGGAGGGGGACGAGCAGTACTTC.

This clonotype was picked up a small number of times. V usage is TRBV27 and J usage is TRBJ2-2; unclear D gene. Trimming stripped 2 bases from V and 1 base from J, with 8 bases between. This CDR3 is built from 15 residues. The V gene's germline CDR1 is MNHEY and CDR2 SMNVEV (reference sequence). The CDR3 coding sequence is TGTGCCAGCAGTTTACTGGCAGGGAACACCGGGGAGCTGTTTTTT. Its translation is CASSLLAGNTGELFF.

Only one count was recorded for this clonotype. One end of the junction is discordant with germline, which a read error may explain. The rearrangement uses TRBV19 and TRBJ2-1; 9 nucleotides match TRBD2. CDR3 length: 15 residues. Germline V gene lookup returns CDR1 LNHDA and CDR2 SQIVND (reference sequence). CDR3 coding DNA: TGTGCCAGTAGTATGCGGGAGGGGAGGAGGAATGAGCAGCTCTTC. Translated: CASSMREGRRNEQLF.

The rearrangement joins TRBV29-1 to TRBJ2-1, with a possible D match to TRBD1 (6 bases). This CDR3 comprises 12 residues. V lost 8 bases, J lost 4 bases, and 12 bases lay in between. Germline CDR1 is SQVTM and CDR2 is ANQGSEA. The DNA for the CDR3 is TGCAGCTTGGGGGCAGGGTACAATGAGCAGTTCTTC. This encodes CSLGAGYNEQFF.

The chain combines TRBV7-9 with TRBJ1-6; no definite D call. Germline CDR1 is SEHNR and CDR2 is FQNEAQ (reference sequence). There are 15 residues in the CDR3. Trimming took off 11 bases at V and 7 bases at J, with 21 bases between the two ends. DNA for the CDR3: TGTGCCTCGTCCCCAAGGGCGGGTTCCAATTCACCCCTCCACTTT. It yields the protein CASSPRAGSNSPLHF.

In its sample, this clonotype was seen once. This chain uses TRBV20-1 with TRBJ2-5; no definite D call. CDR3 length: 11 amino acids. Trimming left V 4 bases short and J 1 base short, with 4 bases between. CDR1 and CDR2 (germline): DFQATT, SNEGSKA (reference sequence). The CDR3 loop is CSATSQETQYF. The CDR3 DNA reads TGCAGTGCTACCAGCCAAGAGACCCAGTACTTC.

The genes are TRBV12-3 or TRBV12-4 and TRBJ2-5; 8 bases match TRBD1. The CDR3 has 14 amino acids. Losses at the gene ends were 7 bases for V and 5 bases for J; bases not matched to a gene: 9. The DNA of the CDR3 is TGTGCCAGCATTTCGACAGGGGTGCGTGAGACCCAGTACTTC. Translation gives CASISTGVRETQYF.

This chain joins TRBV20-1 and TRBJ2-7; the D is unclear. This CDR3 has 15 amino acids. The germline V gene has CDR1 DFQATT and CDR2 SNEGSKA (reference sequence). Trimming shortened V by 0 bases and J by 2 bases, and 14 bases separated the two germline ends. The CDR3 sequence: CSARDASPGTYEQYF. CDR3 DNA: TGCAGTGCTAGAGATGCGAGCCCCGGTACCTACGAGCAGTACTTC.

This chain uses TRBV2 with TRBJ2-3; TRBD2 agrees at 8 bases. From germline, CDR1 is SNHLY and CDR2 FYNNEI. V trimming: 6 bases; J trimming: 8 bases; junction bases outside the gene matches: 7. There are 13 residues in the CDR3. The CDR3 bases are TGTGCCAGCAGACGGGAGGGCCTGGGTACGCAGTATTTT. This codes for CASRREGLGTQYF.